This passage covers 20 T cell receptor beta chains from one sample sequenced in a study of blood T cell repertoires in COVID-19. Data came from immunoSEQ multiplex PCR; TCRdb stores just in-frame clones and leaves some out. This table holds approximately 150,000 clones, roughly 90% found once. The sample comprised peripheral blood. The origin of the receptors is a human donor in a cohort sampled during active COVID-19.

In regard to this clone: The sample contains more than one DNA sequence encoding this CDR3. This chain links TRBV20-1 with TRBJ2-2; TRBD2 aligns across 14 bases. From germline, CDR1 is DFQATT and CDR2 SNEGSKA (reference sequence). The length of the CDR3 is 17 residues. With 3 bases clipped from V and 5 bases from J, the junction kept 8 bases outside the gene matches. As DNA, the CDR3 is TGCAGTGCTAGTTCCGGACTAGCGGGGGGTCGGACCGGGGAGCTGTTTTTT. This translates into CSASSGLAGGRTGELFF.

In this sample, this clone turned up a few times. This chain connects TRBV6-5 to TRBJ1-5; 7 nucleotides agree with TRBD1. The CDR3 is 13 amino acids. The V and J ends lost 9 bases and 7 bases, in that order; junction bases with no gene match: 9. The germline V gene encodes CDR1 MNHEY and CDR2 SVGAGI. CDR3 nucleotide sequence: TGTGCCAGTTTATCGACAGGGCCCCAGCCCCAGCATTTT. This sequence encodes CASLSTGPQPQHF.

This sequence joins TRBV7-2 and TRBJ2-7, with 7 bases aligning to TRBD1. V lost 3 bases and J lost 0; bases outside the gene matches: 5. This CDR3 comprises 15 residues. Per the germline V gene, CDR1 is SGHTA and CDR2 is FQGNSA. The CDR3 bases are TGTGCCAGCAGCTTGGGACAGTTGAGCTCCTACGAGCAGTACTTC. Protein sequence: CASSLGQLSSYEQYF.

The rearrangement uses TRBV18 and TRBJ1-1; D is possibly TRBD1 (6 bases). V was cut by 4 bases and J by 8 bases, with 14 bases left in between. Looked up from germline, CDR1 is KGHSH and CDR2 is LQKENI. CDR3 size: 13 residues. CDR3: CASSLRQASEAFF. CDR3 nucleotides: TGTGCCAGCTCACTAAGACAGGCATCAGAAGCTTTCTTT.

This chain connects TRBV6-5 to TRBJ1-1, with a weak D call TRBD1 (5 bases). Deletions cut 7 bases from V and 7 bases from J, with 19 bases between. Germline V gene lookup returns CDR1 MNHEY and CDR2 SVGAGI. The length of the CDR3 is 14 residues. The CDR3 is CASTYRDWDLEAFF. CDR3 coding DNA: TGTGCCAGCACCTACCGGGACTGGGACCTTGAAGCTTTCTTT.

This rearrangement joins TRBV6-6 to TRBJ2-7; D might be TRBD1 (6 bases). V was cut by 1 base and J by 5 bases, with 12 bases left in between. This CDR3 comprises 14 residues. The germline V gene has CDR1 MNHNY and CDR2 SVGAGI (reference sequence). The CDR3 here is CASSYLWGHDEQYF. In nucleotides, the CDR3 is TGTGCCAGCAGTTACTTGTGGGGACACGACGAGCAGTACTTC.

This clone has only one observation. The genes are TRBV5-1 and TRBJ2-7; the match to TRBD1 covers 9 bases. This CDR3 has 14 residues. From germline, CDR1 is SGHRS and CDR2 YFSETQ. The V and J ends lost 8 bases and 2 bases, in that order; junction bases with no gene match: 8. The CDR3 loop is CARGDRATTYEQYF. DNA for the CDR3: TGCGCCAGAGGGGACAGGGCAACCACCTACGAGCAGTACTTC.

The chain joins TRBV19 to TRBJ2-3; 13 bases map to TRBD2. Unmatched junction bases numbered 7, after V lost 10 bases and J lost 0 bases. CDR3 size: 16 residues. Germline lookup yields CDR1 LNHDA and CDR2 SQIVND (reference sequence). CDR3 DNA: TGTGCCACCGGACTAGCGGGGGACCCGAGCACAGATACGCAGTATTTT. Amino acid sequence: CATGLAGDPSTDTQYF.

The V call is TRBV30, the J call TRBJ1-5, with TRBD1 matching over 7 bases. The junction had 5 bases not matched to a gene; V was cut back by 2 bases and J by 4 bases. The CDR3 sequence is 14 residues long. Germline lookup yields CDR1 GTSNPN and CDR2 SVGIG (reference sequence). The CDR3 is CAWSKRQGNQPQHF. CDR3 DNA: TGTGCCTGGAGTAAAAGACAGGGTAATCAGCCCCAGCATTTT.

The rearrangement joins TRBV5-1 to TRBJ2-5, with TRBD1 matching 12 bases. CDR3 length: 18 amino acids. After removal of 4 bases from V and 3 bases from J, the junction contained 13 bases not matched to a gene. The germline CDR1 and CDR2 sequences are SGHRS and YFSETQ. The CDR3 loop is CASSPGRDRGRRKETQYF. CDR3 nucleotide sequence: TGCGCCAGCAGCCCGGGCCGGGACAGGGGGCGCCGGAAAGAGACCCAGTACTTC.

The chain couples TRBV7-3 to TRBJ2-2; 8 bases agree with TRBD2. V lost 2 bases, J lost 3 bases, and 8 bases stayed unmatched. The CDR3 consists of 17 residues. Germline loops: CDR1 SGHTA, CDR2 FQGTGA. CDR3 in amino acids: CASSLSFGGADTGELFF. The CDR3 region has the DNA TGTGCCAGCAGCTTATCCTTCGGGGGGGCCGACACCGGGGAGCTGTTTTTT.

The table lists this clone with a count of one. The chain carries TRBV29-1 and TRBJ2-3; TRBD2 agrees at 8 bases. V lost 5 bases and J lost 2; bases outside the gene matches: 6. The CDR3 loop spans 14 amino acids. Germline lookup yields CDR1 SQVTM and CDR2 ANQGSEA. The DNA for the CDR3 is TGCAGCGTTCTGGCGGGGGGAGCCACAGATACGCAGTATTTT. Translation: CSVLAGGATDTQYF.

This clone has a single count. One end of the junction does not line up with germline, which may come from a read error. This sequence joins TRBV6-1 and TRBJ2-4; TRBD1 agrees at 8 bases. Germline CDR1 and CDR2: MNHNS and SASEGT. This CDR3 is built from 13 residues. The CDR3 protein is CASSEARTGRLDF. CDR3 in DNA: TGTGCCAGCAGTGAAGCGAGGACAGGGCGCTTGGACTTC.

This clone was counted only a few times. The rearrangement uses TRBV3-1 (or the pseudogene TRBV3-2) and TRBJ1-5; possible D gene TRBD1, 6 bases. The CDR3 contains 15 residues. Trimming removed 1 base from V and 3 bases from J, with 10 bases in between. Germline lookup yields CDR1 LGHDT and CDR2 YNNKEL (reference sequence). CDR3 loop: CASSQAPGVNQPQHF. As DNA, the CDR3 is TGTGCCAGCAGCCAAGCCCCAGGGGTCAATCAGCCCCAGCATTTT.

The chain recombines TRBV6-5 with TRBJ1-5; no definite D call. The CDR3 has 13 residues. Germline-derived CDR1 and CDR2 are MNHEY and SVGAGI. V was shortened by 0 bases and J by 7 bases, with 7 bases between the two germline ends. For the CDR3, the DNA is TGTGCCAGCAGTTACTCTCAGGCACAGCCCCAGCATTTT. This encodes CASSYSQAQPQHF.

Only one count was recorded for this clone. The V gene is TRBV7-8, the J gene TRBJ1-1; no firm D call. Trimming removed 1 base from V and 4 bases from J, with 7 bases in between. This CDR3 comprises 13 residues. Germline CDR1 is SGHVS and CDR2 is FQNEAQ. CDR3 amino acids: CASSLVQATEAFF. DNA of the CDR3: TGTGCCAGCAGCTTAGTCCAAGCCACTGAAGCTTTCTTT.

The rearrangement joins TRBV5-4 to TRBJ1-1; the match to TRBD1 covers 7 bases. The CDR3 length is 14 residues. Germline V CDR1 and CDR2: SGHNT, YYREEE (reference sequence). The V segment lost 0 bases and the J segment 2 bases; nucleotides outside the gene matches: 1. The CDR3 sequence: CASSLVGGNTEAFF. The CDR3 region has the DNA TGTGCCAGCAGCTTGGTAGGGGGCAACACTGAAGCTTTCTTT.

V is TRBV13 and J is TRBJ2-5; 12 nucleotides agree with TRBD2. V was pared by 4 bases and J by 2 bases, with 8 bases of the junction left unmatched. This CDR3 is built from 17 residues. Germline V CDR1 and CDR2: PRHDT, FYEKMQ (reference sequence). The CDR3 DNA is TGTGCCAGCAGCTCCTTCACTAGCGGGGGGCCACAAGAGACCCAGTACTTC. This sequence encodes CASSSFTSGGPQETQYF.

The chain links TRBV1 to TRBJ2-3; the table's D call, TRBD1, was not checked against the DNA. TRBV1 is annotated as a pseudogene. The CDR3 is made up of 16 amino acids. CDR3 nucleotides: TGCACCAGCAGCCAAGAGGGGACAGGCCTCACAGATACGCAGTATTTT. This sequence encodes CTSSQEGTGLTDTQYF.

The chain recombines TRBV12-5 with TRBJ2-7; tentative D call: TRBD1 (5 bases). Deletions cut 6 bases from V and 2 bases from J, with 20 bases between. This CDR3 contains 16 residues. Germline CDR1 LGHNT, CDR2 FRNRAP. CDR3 sequence reads: CASGDPPGDRPYEQYF. The CDR3 DNA reads as TGTGCTAGTGGAGACCCCCCCGGAGACAGACCCTACGAGCAGTACTTC.